This T cell receptor beta chain was captured by sequencing in a study of T cell changes during pregnancy in multiple sclerosis (dated by TCRdb to the late 2010s). In the study overall: Changes in the T cell repertoire over the course of pregnancy were examined in this study in women with multiple sclerosis.

The V and J ends are trimmed by 4 bases and 2 bases, leaving 9 bases between them. The CDR3 spans 13 residues, from the cysteine through the phenylalanine. Just the 39-base CDR3 DNA is kept, in frame starting at base 1. The germline V gene yields SQVTM for CDR1 and ANQGSEA for CDR2. Receptors were amplified or captured by the immunoSEQ multiplex PCR assay. TCRdb retrieved this table from immuneACCESS and kept in-frame rearrangements only. Not all clones are present; in checked studies, unresolved V genes account for under half, and no reason is known for the remainder. In all, the sample holds about 70,000 clones, and approximately 94% of those were seen once. In total, the top ten clones hold around 0.6% of the sample. As to this clone: There is no known antigen for this receptor. One base away there is no much larger clone; base qualities are not given.

The V and J genes are TRBV29-1 and TRBJ1-5, with no D gene named confidently. This sequence originates from a female donor with multiple sclerosis, enrolled in a pregnancy study. Sequenced here: peripheral blood, sampled in the third trimester of pregnancy. The sequence in DNA is TGCAGCGTTGTAGAGACTGGCAATCAGCCCCAGCATTTT. Translation gives CSVVETGNQPQHF.